This passage covers 29 T cell receptor beta chains from one sample sequenced in a study of T cell repertoires in cytomegalovirus infection. TCRdb analysed the reads with MiXCR anew, one entry per CDR3 protein. The data contain hundreds of thousands of distinct CDR3 sequences, under 45% of them singletons. These receptors have no identified antigens. Sequenced here: cultured PBMCs, sampled from culture after CMV antigen stimulation. These receptor sequences come from a human donor in good health (CMV status not recorded). Some clones in this sample may be carry-over from other donors' samples.

The chain joins TRBV11-3 to TRBJ2-3, with TRBD2 matching over 10 bases. The CDR3 is 17 residues long. Germline V lookup: CDR1 SGHNT, CDR2 YENEEA. Trimming removed 4 bases from V and 1 base from J; junction bases left unmatched: 8. CDR3: CASSSPSGGARTDTQYF. Here the CDR3 DNA reads TGTGCCAGCAGCTCCCCGAGCGGGGGGGCCCGCACAGATACGCAGTATTTT.

V is TRBV20-1 and J is TRBJ2-1; perhaps D is TRBD1 or TRBD2 (5 bases each). V lost 0 bases and J lost 15, with 12 bases in between. CDR3 size: 11 residues. CDR1 and CDR2 from the germline V gene are DFQATT and SNEGSKA (reference sequence). The CDR3 DNA reads as TGCAGTGCTAGAGATCGAGTAGGGACGTTCTTC. Protein: CSARDRVGTFF.

V usage is TRBV6-5 and J usage is TRBJ2-3; 7 nucleotides align to TRBD2. The germline V gene encodes CDR1 MNHEY and CDR2 SVGAGI. The CDR3 has 15 residues. With 4 bases clipped from V and 0 bases from J, the junction kept 4 bases outside the gene matches. The DNA for the CDR3 is TGTGCCAGCAGTTGGGGGGGGGGGAGCACAGATACGCAGTATTTT. It yields the protein CASSWGGGSTDTQYF.

The chain combines TRBV7-6 with TRBJ1-6, with no clear D. Trimming shortened V by 5 bases and J by 7 bases, and 12 bases separated the two germline ends. Germline values: CDR1 SGHVS, CDR2 FNYEAQ. This CDR3 has 14 residues. The CDR3 reads CASSQEGRNSPLHF. CDR3 DNA: TGTGCCAGCAGCCAAGAGGGTCGGAATTCACCCCTCCACTTT. The variable domain in full, with the rest retrieved from reference TRBV7-6 and TRBJ1-6, is GAGVSQSPRYKVTKRGQDVALRCDPISGHVSLYWYRQALGQGPEFLTYFNYEAQQDKSGLPNDRFSAERPEGSISTLTIQRTEQRDSAMYRCASSQEGRNSPLHFGNGTRLTVT.

As to this clonotype: A junction end diverges from the germline sequence, so it may reflect a read error. V is TRBV7-9 and J is TRBJ2-5, with 8 bases lining up with TRBD1. The CDR3 loop spans 15 amino acids. The germline CDR1 and CDR2 sequences are SEHNR and FQNEAQ (reference sequence). The CDR3 DNA reads TGTGCCAGCAGCTGGGGGACAGGTTTCCAAGAGACCCAGTGCTTC. It is translated as CASSWGTGFQETQCF.

Remarks on this clonotype: The CDR3 end shows no conserved phenylalanine or tryptophan, and so a read error is likely. The V call is TRBV11-2, the J call TRBJ2-6; no clear D gene. The V gene lost 8 bases and the J gene lost 0 bases, with 11 bases spanning the gap. CDR3 length: 15 amino acids. Per the germline V gene, CDR1 is SGHAT and CDR2 is FQNNGV. CDR3 sequence: CASQITASGANVLTS. CDR3 DNA: TGTGCCAGCCAAATTACAGCCTCTGGGGCCAACGTCCTGACTTCC.

The chain employs TRBV7-2 and TRBJ2-7; D possibly corresponds to TRBD1 (6 bases). Germline V gene lookup returns CDR1 SGHTA and CDR2 FQGNSA. With 4 bases removed from V and 3 bases from J, the gap between germline ends came to 13 bases. CDR3 length equals 14 residues. The CDR3 region is CASSYPDRNYEQYF. The CDR3 DNA reads as TGTGCCAGCAGCTACCCGGACAGAAACTACGAGCAGTACTTC. The complete variable domain, with remaining parts taken from reference TRBV7-2 and TRBJ2-7, reads GAGVSQSPSNKVTEKGKDVELRCDPISGHTALYWYRQSLGQGLEFLIYFQGNSAPDKSGLPSDRFSAERTGGSVSTLTIQRTQQEDSAVYLCASSYPDRNYEQYFGPGTRLTVT.

This clonotype was counted once. The chain recombines TRBV6-1 with TRBJ1-6; D uncertain. V lost 7 bases, J lost 6 bases, and 10 bases lay in between. This CDR3 region has 13 residues. Germline CDR1 is MNHNS and CDR2 is SASEGT. The CDR3 reads CASTWTVNSPLHF. CDR3 DNA sequence: TGTGCCAGCACTTGGACGGTTAATTCACCCCTCCACTTT.

The V gene is TRBV7-9, the J gene TRBJ2-3; 8 bases are a match to TRBD2. Trimming at V came to 5 bases and at J to 10 bases, leaving 11 bases not matched to a gene. The V gene's germline CDR1 is SEHNR and CDR2 FQNEAQ (reference sequence). The CDR3 has 14 amino acids. The CDR3 DNA follows: TGTGCCAGCAGCCCGGGACTAGGGACGGATTCGCAGTATTTT. Protein product: CASSPGLGTDSQYF.

This clonotype was observed many times. The V gene is TRBV19, the J gene TRBJ2-1; TRBD1 or TRBD2 may be the D gene (5 bases each). CDR1 and CDR2 from the germline V gene are LNHDA and SQIVND (reference sequence). The CDR3 covers 14 residues. The V end lost 5 bases, the J end lost 4 bases, and 12 bases lay between the germline ends. The CDR3 DNA follows: TGTGCCAGTAGTTGGGGGAGAGGTTACAATGAGCAGTTCTTC. Encoded protein: CASSWGRGYNEQFF.

The chain employs TRBV19 and TRBJ2-3, with 9 positions matching TRBD2. The CDR3 totals 15 residues. Germline V CDR1 and CDR2: LNHDA, SQIVND (reference sequence). J gave up 1 base and V 5 bases, and 4 bases lay outside the gene matches. The CDR3: CASSGRTSGTDTQYF. DNA for the CDR3: TGTGCCAGTAGTGGCCGGACTAGCGGCACAGATACGCAGTATTTT.

The CDR3 here is CASSLTIQGPASVYGYTF. The CDR3, as DNA: TGTGCCAGCAGCCTAACGATACAGGGTCCAGCCAGCGTCTATGGCTACACCTTC. This rearrangement joins TRBV6-5 to TRBJ1-2, with D possibly TRBD1 on 6 matching bases. V shed 6 bases and J shed 4 bases, with 27 bases lying between them. The germline V gene has CDR1 MNHEY and CDR2 SVGAGI. The CDR3 totals 18 residues.

The V call is TRBV7-2, the J call TRBJ2-1; TRBD1 matches 8 bases. The V and J ends lost 5 bases and 4 bases, in that order; junction bases with no gene match: 4. Germline assignment: CDR1 SGHTA and CDR2 FQGNSA. CDR3 length: 14 amino acids. CDR3 region: CASSRYRGYNEQFF. The CDR3, as DNA: TGTGCCAGCAGCCGCTACAGGGGGTACAATGAGCAGTTCTTC.

This clonotype was seen only a few times. The J gene is TRBJ2-5, the V gene TRBV7-9; D is possibly TRBD2 (5 bases). Per germline, CDR1 SEHNR and CDR2 FQNEAQ (reference sequence). There are 15 residues in the CDR3. V gave up 5 bases and J gave up 4 bases, with 17 bases separating them. The CDR3 loop is CASSPRRALGETQYF. The DNA for the CDR3 is TGTGCCAGCAGCCCCCGCCGGGCACTAGGAGAGACCCAGTACTTC.

This chain connects TRBV12-3 or TRBV12-4 to TRBJ2-7; D is perhaps TRBD1 (6 bases). The CDR3 has 14 amino acids. Trimming removed 5 bases at V and 0 bases at J, with 11 bases between. In DNA form, the CDR3 reads TGTGCCAGCAGTCAACAGGGATTCTCCTACGAGCAGTACTTC. It codes for CASSQQGFSYEQYF.

The chain combines TRBV20-1 with TRBJ1-6; TRBD1 agrees at 8 bases. Germline V lookup: CDR1 DFQATT, CDR2 SNEGSKA (reference sequence). This CDR3 contains 15 residues. V lost 4 bases and J lost 4; bases outside the gene matches: 6. The CDR3 loop reads CSAIRNRGYNSPLHF. The DNA of the CDR3 is TGCAGTGCTATCAGAAACAGGGGGTATAATTCACCCCTCCACTTT.

The chain is built from TRBV7-2 and TRBJ2-1; the D gene is possibly TRBD2 (5 bases). There are 17 residues in the CDR3. The germline gives CDR1 SGHTA, CDR2 FQGNSA. The V end was cut by 5 bases, the J end by 0 bases, with 17 bases between. CDR3 amino acids: CASSSLPAGSSYNEQFF. CDR3 in DNA: TGTGCCAGCAGCAGTCTTCCCGCGGGCAGCTCCTACAATGAGCAGTTCTTC.

This clonotype was detected a few times. The rearrangement links TRBV7-9 to TRBJ1-1; a possible D gene is TRBD1 (6 bases). CDR3 length: 16 amino acids. Between the trimmed V and J ends, which lost 7 bases and 0 bases, there was a span of 18 bases. Germline V lookup: CDR1 SEHNR, CDR2 FQNEAQ (reference sequence). CDR3 sequence (DNA): TGTGCCAGCACCCGAGCGACCGGGACAATGAACACTGAAGCTTTCTTT. It codes for CASTRATGTMNTEAFF.

This clonotype was seen a few times. The rearrangement links TRBV24-1 to TRBJ2-3, with D maybe TRBD1 (6 bases). The CDR3 sequence is 14 residues long. V dropped 5 bases and J dropped 4 bases, with 12 bases sitting between them. CDR1 is KGHDR, CDR2 SFDVKD, per germline. The CDR3: CATSGPGQSDTQYF. The CDR3 nucleotides read TGTGCCACCAGTGGTCCGGGACAATCAGATACGCAGTATTTT.

This clonotype has more than one count but fewer than ten. V and J are TRBV4-3 and TRBJ1-2, with TRBD1 matching 7 bases. The CDR3 totals 15 residues. With V trimmed by 3 bases and J by 8 bases, 12 bases remained unmatched. The germline gives CDR1 LGHNA, CDR2 YSLEER. CDR3 sequence (DNA): TGCGCCAGCAGCCAGACAGACAGGGCGGGTCGGGGCTACACCTTC. It translates to CASSQTDRAGRGYTF.

V usage is TRBV7-2 and J usage is TRBJ2-1; D gene ambiguous. In germline, CDR1 is SGHTA, CDR2 FQGNSA. This CDR3 contains 14 residues. V lost 5 bases and J 10 bases, leaving 18 bases between the germline ends. The CDR3 region has the DNA TGTGCCAGCAGCGCCCGGACCTTCGGAGACGAGCAGTTCTTC. This translates into CASSARTFGDEQFF.

This clonotype was recorded a few times. The chain has TRBV7-8 and TRBJ2-5; D remains ambiguous. Trimming cost V 8 bases and J 5 bases, with 18 bases left between them. The CDR3 spans 14 residues. The germline CDR1 and CDR2 sequences are SGHVS and FQNEAQ. As DNA, the CDR3 is TGTGCCAGCCAAATGGGAACCTCTTGGGAGACCCAGTACTTC. It specifies CASQMGTSWETQYF.

This clonotype came up a few times. The chain combines TRBV5-1 with TRBJ2-1, with D unclear. The CDR3 spans 11 residues. The V end was cut by 4 bases, the J end by 8 bases, with 7 bases between. Germline V gene lookup returns CDR1 SGHRS and CDR2 YFSETQ. The CDR3 sequence is CASSISDEQFF. In DNA form, the CDR3 reads TGCGCCAGCAGCATCAGTGATGAGCAGTTCTTC.

The chain recombines TRBV5-1 with TRBJ1-6; D might be TRBD1 (5 bases). The germline gives CDR1 SGHRS, CDR2 YFSETQ. Trimming shortened V by 1 base and J by 8 bases, and 10 bases separated the two germline ends. This CDR3 spans 14 amino acids. The DNA of the CDR3 is TGCGCCAGCAGCTTGCGACAGCGGGATTCACCCCTCCACTTT. Translated, it gives CASSLRQRDSPLHF.

The table lists this clonotype with many counts. The genes are TRBV20-1 and TRBJ1-1; D gene uncertain. The CDR3 sequence is 19 residues long. The V end lost 0 bases, the J end lost 1 base, and 24 bases lay between the germline ends. Germline CDR1 and CDR2: DFQATT and SNEGSKA (reference sequence). The CDR3 sequence: CSARDIGIWGYLPNTEAFF. The CDR3 DNA is TGCAGTGCTAGAGATATCGGAATCTGGGGTTATCTACCGAACACTGAAGCTTTCTTT.

The rearrangement uses TRBV19 and TRBJ2-5; TRBD1 agrees at 8 bases. The germline V gene has CDR1 LNHDA and CDR2 SQIVND (reference sequence). V gave up 5 bases and J gave up 5 bases; unmatched junction bases: 10. The CDR3 loop spans 15 amino acids. Written as DNA, the CDR3 is TGTGCCAGTAGTCCCCAGGGGGCCACGAAGGAGACCCAGTACTTC. Its protein is CASSPQGATKETQYF.

This sequence joins TRBV12-3 or TRBV12-4 and TRBJ2-3, with unresolved D. There are 16 residues in the CDR3. The germline V and J ends were trimmed by 5 bases and 3 bases, with 18 bases remaining between them. DNA of the CDR3: TGTGCCAGCAGTCCGGCCCCCAGAGGTTCTACAGATACGCAGTATTTT. It encodes CASSPAPRGSTDTQYF.

The gene calls are TRBV6-2 or TRBV6-3 and TRBJ2-2; 7 bases agree with TRBD2. V lost 6 bases to trimming and J lost 4 bases; unmatched junction nucleotides: 11. CDR3 size: 16 residues. Germline lookup yields CDR1 MNHEY and CDR2 SVGEGT. In DNA, the CDR3 is TGTGCCAGCAGCCGGCCGTCTAGCGGACCCACCGGGGAGCTGTTTTTT. Its translation: CASSRPSSGPTGELFF.

The table lists this clonotype with a few counts. This chain links TRBV6-6 with TRBJ2-7, with 7 bases matching TRBD2. Unmatched junction bases numbered 14, after V lost 6 bases and J lost 3 bases. The CDR3 is 16 residues long. Germline CDR1 is MNHNY and CDR2 is SVGAGI (reference sequence). The CDR3 DNA is TGTGCCAGCAGGCCCTCTGGGGGGGGGTCCTTCTACGAGCAGTACTTC. It translates to CASRPSGGGSFYEQYF.